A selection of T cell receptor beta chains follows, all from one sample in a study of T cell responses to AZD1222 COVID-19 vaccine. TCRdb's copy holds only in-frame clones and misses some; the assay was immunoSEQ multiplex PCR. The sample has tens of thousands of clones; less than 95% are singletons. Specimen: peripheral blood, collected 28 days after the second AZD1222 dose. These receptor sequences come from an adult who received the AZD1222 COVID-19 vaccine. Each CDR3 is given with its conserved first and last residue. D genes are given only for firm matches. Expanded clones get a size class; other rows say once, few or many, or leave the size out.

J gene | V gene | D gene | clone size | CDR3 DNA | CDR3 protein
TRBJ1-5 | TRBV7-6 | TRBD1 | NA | TGTGCCAGCAGCCTTGGGACAGATAGCAATCAGCCCCAGCATTTT | CASSLGTDSNQPQHF
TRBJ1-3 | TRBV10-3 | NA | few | TGTGCCATCAGTGGCGGGCCAAGGAGAGACACCATATATTTT | CAISGGPRRDTIYF
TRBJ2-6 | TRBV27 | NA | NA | TGTGCCAGCAAGTTTTTCTCCTCTGGGGCCAACGTCCTGACTTTC | CASKFFSSGANVLTF
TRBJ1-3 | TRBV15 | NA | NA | TGTGCCACCAGCAGTTGGACACCTGGAAACACCATATATTTT | CATSSWTPGNTIYF
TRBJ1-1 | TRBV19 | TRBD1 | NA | TGTGCCAGTAGTACCGTTGGGCCGGGACAGGGAAACACTGAAGCTTTCTTT | CASSTVGPGQGNTEAFF
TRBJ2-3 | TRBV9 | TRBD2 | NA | TGTGCCAGCAGCGCGGGACTACGCACAGATACGCAGTATTTT | CASSAGLRTDTQYF
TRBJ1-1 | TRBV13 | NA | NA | TGTGCCAGCAGTTGGCAGGGAGCGAACACTGAAGCTTTCTTT | CASSWQGANTEAFF
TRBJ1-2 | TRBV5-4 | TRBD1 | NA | TGTGCCAGCAGCTTACGGGACAGGGTTGGCTACACCTTC | CASSLRDRVGYTF
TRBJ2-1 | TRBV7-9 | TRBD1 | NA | TGTGCCAGCAGCGGACGGACAGGGGAGGCCTACAATGAGCAGTTCTTC | CASSGRTGEAYNEQFF
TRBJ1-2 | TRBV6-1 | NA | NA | TGTGCCAGCAGTGAAGCCCAAGCCCGTTATGGCTACACCTTC | CASSEAQARYGYTF
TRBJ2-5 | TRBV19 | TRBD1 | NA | TGTGCCAGTAGTCTTGGGACAGGCCAATTGACAGAGACCCAGTACTTC | CASSLGTGQLTETQYF
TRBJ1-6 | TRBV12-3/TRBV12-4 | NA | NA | TGTGCCAGCAGTTTTAAAATCGATTCACCCCTCCACTTT | CASSFKIDSPLHF
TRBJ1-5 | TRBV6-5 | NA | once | TGTGCCAGCAGTCCCGACAGTCGCAATCAGCCCCAGCATTTT | CASSPDSRNQPQHF
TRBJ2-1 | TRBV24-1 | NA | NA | TGTGCCACCAGTGAGTCGGGGTGGGCGCAGTTCTTC | CATSESGWAQFF
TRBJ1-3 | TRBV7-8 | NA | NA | TGTGCCAGCAGTATGTGGGACCGACTCTCTGGAAACACCATATATTTT | CASSMWDRLSGNTIYF
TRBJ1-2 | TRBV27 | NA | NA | TGTGCCAGCAGTTTATCCCCAGCCGTCGGCCCTGGCTACACCTTC | CASSLSPAVGPGYTF
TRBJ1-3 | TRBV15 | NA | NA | TGTGCCACCAGCAGATCTCAGGTGCCGTCGGCTGGAAACACCATATATTTT | CATSRSQVPSAGNTIYF
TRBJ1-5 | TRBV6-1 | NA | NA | TGTGCCAGCAGTGAAGCGGGACTGGCCCAGCATTTT | CASSEAGLAQHF
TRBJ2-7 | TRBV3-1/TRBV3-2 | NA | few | TGTGCCAGCAGCCAAGTCAGGGAAGGGTACGAGCAGTACTTC | CASSQVREGYEQYF
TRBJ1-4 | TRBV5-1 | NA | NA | TGCGCCAGCAGTCAACAGGGTCCTAATGAAAAACTGTTTTTT | CASSQQGPNEKLFF
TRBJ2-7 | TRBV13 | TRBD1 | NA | TGTGCCAGCAGCTTAAGGGACAGGCGGTACGAGCAGTACTTC | CASSLRDRRYEQYF
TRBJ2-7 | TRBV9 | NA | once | TGTGCCAGCAGCCCGGAAGTAAGGGGCTACGAGCAGTACTTC | CASSPEVRGYEQYF
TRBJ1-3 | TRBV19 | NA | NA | TGTGCCAGTAGTATCCGCCCCAGGATTAACTCTGGAAACACCATATATTTT | CASSIRPRINSGNTIYF
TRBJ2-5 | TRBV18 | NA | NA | TGTGCCAGCTCACCTCAAGAGACCCAGTACTTC | CASSPQETQYF
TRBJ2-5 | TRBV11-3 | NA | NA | TGTGCCAGCAGCGGCAGGGATGTGGAGACCCAGTACTTC | CASSGRDVETQYF
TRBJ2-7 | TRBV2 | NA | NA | TGTGCCAGCAGACAGAGGACCGGTCCCTACGAGCAGTACTTC | CASRQRTGPYEQYF